Ten or more counts support the clone carrying this T cell receptor (beta chain). Antigen unknown. The read comes to an end 3 residues before the CDR3 does, leaving the germline J gene to fill in the end. These data come from a study of T cell clonality in common variable immunodeficiency. Profiling relied on immunoSEQ multiplex PCR, and the TCRdb table lists in-frame clones only, not all of them. The sample offers tens of thousands of clones and no singletons, the top ten holding about 1%. This CDR3 has 13 residues. Unmatched junction bases numbered 3, after V lost 5 bases and J lost 5 bases. Germline V gives CDR1 LNHDA, CDR2 SQIVND (reference sequence). Regarding the study as a whole: CVID subjects showed higher TCRbeta clonality than healthy controls. Patient heterogeneity in the CVID cohort limited correlations between repertoire features and clinical complications.

This sequence was found in a person aged 18-70 years in good health. The gene calls are TRBV19 and TRBJ2-1; 7 bases line up with TRBD1. The sequencing input was peripheral blood mononuclear cells. Incomplete CDR3 DNA: TGTGCCAGTAGTCCACAGGGGAACAATGAG. Its protein product is CASSPQGNNE. The whole CDR3 sequence is CASSPQGNNEQFF. The variable domain in full, completed from reference TRBV19 and TRBJ2-1, reads DGGITQSPKYLFRKEGQNVTLSCEQNLNHDAMYWYRQDPGQGLRLIYYSQIVNDFQKGDIAEGYSVSREKKESFPLTVTSAQKNPTAFYLCASSPQGNNEQFFGPGTRLTVL.